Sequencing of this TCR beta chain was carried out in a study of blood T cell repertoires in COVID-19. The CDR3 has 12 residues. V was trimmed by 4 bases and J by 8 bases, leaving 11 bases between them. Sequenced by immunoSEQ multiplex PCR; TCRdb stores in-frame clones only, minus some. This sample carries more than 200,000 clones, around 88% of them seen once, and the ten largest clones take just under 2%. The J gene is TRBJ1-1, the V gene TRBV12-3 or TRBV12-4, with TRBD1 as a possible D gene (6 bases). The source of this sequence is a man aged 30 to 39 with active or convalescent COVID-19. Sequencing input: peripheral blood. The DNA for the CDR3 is TGTGCCAGCAGTTCTTTGGGGACAGAAGCTTTCTTT. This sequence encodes CASSSLGTEAFF.